This TCR beta chain was sequenced in a study of T-cell memory formation after mild COVID-19. This clonotype was found a few times. TCRdb processed the 5' RACE reads anew with MiXCR; each CDR3 protein has one entry. The sample lists roughly 130,000 distinct CDR3 sequences, more than 15% occurring once. The CDR3 is 13 amino acids. The germline V gene has CDR1 SEHNR and CDR2 FQNEAQ (reference sequence). The germline V and J ends were trimmed by 3 bases and 5 bases, with 11 bases remaining between them. Material: PBMCs or a T cell subset sorted from them (not recorded which). The sequence was obtained from a man younger than 35 who had mild COVID-19 (a few samples of this study predate the infection). Cell type and time point are not known. V usage is TRBV7-9 and J usage is TRBJ2-7; D assignment may be TRBD1 or TRBD2 (5 bases each). The DNA for the CDR3 is TGTGCCAGCAGCTTGAATAGGGACCACGAGCAGTACGTC. Translated, it gives CASSLNRDHEQYV.